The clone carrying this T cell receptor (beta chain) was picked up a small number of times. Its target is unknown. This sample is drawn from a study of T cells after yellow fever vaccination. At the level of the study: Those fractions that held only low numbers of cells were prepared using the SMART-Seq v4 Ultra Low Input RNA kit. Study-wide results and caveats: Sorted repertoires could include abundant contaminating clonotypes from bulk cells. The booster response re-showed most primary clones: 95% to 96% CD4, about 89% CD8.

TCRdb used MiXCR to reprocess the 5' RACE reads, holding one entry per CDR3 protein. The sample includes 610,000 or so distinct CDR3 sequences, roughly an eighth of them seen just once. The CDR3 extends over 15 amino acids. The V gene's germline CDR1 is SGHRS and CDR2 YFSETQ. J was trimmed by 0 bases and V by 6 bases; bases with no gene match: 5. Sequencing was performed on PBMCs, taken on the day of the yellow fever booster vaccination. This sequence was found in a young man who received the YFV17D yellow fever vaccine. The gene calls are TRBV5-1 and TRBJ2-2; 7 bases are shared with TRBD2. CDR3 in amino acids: CASKTSDSNTGELFF. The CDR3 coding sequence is TGCGCCAGCAAAACTAGCGATTCGAACACCGGGGAGCTGTTTTTT.